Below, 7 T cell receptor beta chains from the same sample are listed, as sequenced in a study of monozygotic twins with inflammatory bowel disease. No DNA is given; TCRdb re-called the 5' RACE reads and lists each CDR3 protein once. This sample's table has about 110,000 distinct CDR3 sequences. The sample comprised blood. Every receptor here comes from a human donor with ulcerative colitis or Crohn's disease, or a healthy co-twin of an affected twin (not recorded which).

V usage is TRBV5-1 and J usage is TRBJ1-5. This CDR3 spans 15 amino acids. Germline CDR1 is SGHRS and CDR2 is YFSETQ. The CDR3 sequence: CASSAGDGPYQPQHF.

This CDR3 reads CASSKGGTGGNEQFF. V and J are TRBV6-2 or TRBV6-3 and TRBJ2-1; the D call from TCRdb, TRBD1, cannot be confirmed without DNA. This CDR3 comprises 15 residues. The V gene's germline CDR1 is MNHEY and CDR2 SVGEGT.

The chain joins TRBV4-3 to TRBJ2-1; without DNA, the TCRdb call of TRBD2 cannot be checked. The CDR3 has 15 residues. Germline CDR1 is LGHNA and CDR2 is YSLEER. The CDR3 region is CASSHLAGGLNEQFF.

CDR3: CSARATTSGGPYEQYF. The chain has TRBV20-1 and TRBJ2-7; the TRBD2 assignment by TCRdb is unverifiable without DNA. In germline, CDR1 is DFQATT, CDR2 SNEGSKA (reference sequence). The length of the CDR3 is 16 residues.

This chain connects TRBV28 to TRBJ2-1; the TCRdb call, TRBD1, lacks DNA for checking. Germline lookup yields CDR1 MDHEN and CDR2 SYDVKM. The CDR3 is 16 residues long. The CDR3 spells CASSSQSGDYYNEQFF.

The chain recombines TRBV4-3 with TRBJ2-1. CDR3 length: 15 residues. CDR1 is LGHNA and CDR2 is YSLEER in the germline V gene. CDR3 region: CASSQEGRTTNEQFF.

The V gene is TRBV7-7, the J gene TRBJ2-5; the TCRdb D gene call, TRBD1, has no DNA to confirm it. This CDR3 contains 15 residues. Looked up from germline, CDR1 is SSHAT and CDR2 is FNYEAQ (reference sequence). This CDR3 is CASSLGAGGQETQYF.